The TCR beta chain described here comes from a study of T cells in Graves' hyperthyroidism and ophthalmopathy. Study summary: At initial diagnosis, before any treatment had begun, peripheral blood was obtained.

At least ten counts were recorded for this clonotype. Its cognate antigen is unknown. Overall study results and limits: Median prediction lead before ophthalmopathy onset was 5 to 7 months with the model.

Stable hyperthyroidism: no ophthalmopathy progression over 18 months of follow-up. Hyperthyroidism, newly diagnosed and lasting under 2 months, affected patients aged 18 to 65. TCR beta CDR3 regions were amplified from RNA. An initial round of RT-PCR targeting the TCR CDR3 relied on the HTBI primer set. TCRdb reprocessed the multiplex PCR reads with MiXCR, giving one entry per CDR3 protein. This table holds 350,000 to 400,000 distinct CDR3 sequences, about 14% found once. Input material: blood. The receptor comes from a woman aged 55-69 years with Graves' hyperthyroidism.

This CDR3 is CSASPGLGYEQYF. In DNA, the CDR3 is TGCAGTGCTTCCCCGGGACTAGGCTACGAGCAGTACTTC. This chain joins TRBV20-1 and TRBJ2-7; 8 nucleotides match TRBD2. This CDR3 is 13 amino acids long. CDR1 is DFQATT, CDR2 SNEGSKA, per germline (reference sequence). V gave up 5 bases and J gave up 3 bases; unmatched junction bases: 6.